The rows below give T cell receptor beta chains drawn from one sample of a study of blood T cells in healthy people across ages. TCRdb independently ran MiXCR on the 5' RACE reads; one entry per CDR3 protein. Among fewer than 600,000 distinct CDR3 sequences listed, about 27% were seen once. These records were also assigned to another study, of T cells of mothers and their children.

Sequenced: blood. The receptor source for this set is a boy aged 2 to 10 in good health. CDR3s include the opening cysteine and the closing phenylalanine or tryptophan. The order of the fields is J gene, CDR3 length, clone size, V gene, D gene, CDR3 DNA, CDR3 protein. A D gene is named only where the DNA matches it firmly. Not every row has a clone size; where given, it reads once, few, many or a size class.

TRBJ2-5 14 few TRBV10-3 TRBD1 TGTGCCATCAGGGCGGGACAGGGGCAAGAGACCCAGTACTTC CAIRAGQGQETQYF
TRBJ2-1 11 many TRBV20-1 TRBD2 TGCGGTAGCGGGAGAGAAGGCTGGCAGTTCTTC CGSGREGWQFF
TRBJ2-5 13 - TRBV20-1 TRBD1 TGCAGTGCTGACAGGGAAAGGCAAGAGACCCAGTACTTC CSADRERQETQYF
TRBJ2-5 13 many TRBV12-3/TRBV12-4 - TGTGCCAGCAGTTTCAGCCGTGGGGAGACCCAGTACTTC CASSFSRGETQYF
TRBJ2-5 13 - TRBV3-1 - TGTGCCAGCAGCCAAGATATGGCGGGGACCAGATACTTC CASSQDMAGTRYF
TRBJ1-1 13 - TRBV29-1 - TGCAGCGTCGTGTGGGGAGCAAACACTGAAGCTTTCTTT CSVVWGANTEAFF
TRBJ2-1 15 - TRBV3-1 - TGTGCCAGCAGCCTCGGGAGACGCTCCTACAATGAGCAGTTCTTC CASSLGRRSYNEQFF
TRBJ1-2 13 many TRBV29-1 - TGCAGCGTCCCCCCGGAGGGGAGCTATGGCTACACCTTC CSVPPEGSYGYTF
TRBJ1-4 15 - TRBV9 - TGTGCCAGCAGCGTAGGCGGGAGGTCTAATGAAAAACTGTTTTTT CASSVGGRSNEKLFF
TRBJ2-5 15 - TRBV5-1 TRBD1 TGCGCCAGCAGCTGGGGGACAGGGGACGGCGAGACCCAGTACTTC CASSWGTGDGETQYF
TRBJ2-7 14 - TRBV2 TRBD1 TGTGCCAGCAGTGCTCTCAGGGGGCAATACGAGCAGTACTTC CASSALRGQYEQYF
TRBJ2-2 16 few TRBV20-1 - TGCAGTGCTGGGGACAACGGATTTTTGAACACCGGGGAGCTGTTTTTT CSAGDNGFLNTGELFF
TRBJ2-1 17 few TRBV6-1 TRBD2 TGTGCCAGCAGTGCTCCGGGACTAGCGATCCCCCCCAATGAGCAGTTCTTC CASSAPGLAIPPNEQFF
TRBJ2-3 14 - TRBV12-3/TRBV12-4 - TGTGCCAGCAGTCTAGGACAGCGCACAGATACGCAGTATTTT CASSLGQRTDTQYF
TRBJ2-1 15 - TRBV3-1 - TGTGCCAGCAACCAAGTTGTGGGCCCCTACAATGAGCAGTTCTTC CASNQVVGPYNEQFF
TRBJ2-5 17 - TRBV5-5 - TGTGCCAGCAGCCCGGAGGTCCCGGGGGCTTCAGAAGAGACCCAGTACTTC CASSPEVPGASEETQYF
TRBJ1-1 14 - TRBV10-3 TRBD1 TGTGCCATCAGCGCCTCGGACAGGGGAACTGAAGCTTTCTTT CAISASDRGTEAFF
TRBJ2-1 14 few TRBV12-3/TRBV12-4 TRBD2 TGTGCCAGCAGTTCGGGACTACAATACAATGAGCAGTTCTTC CASSSGLQYNEQFF
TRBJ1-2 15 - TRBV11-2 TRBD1 TGTGCCAGCAGCGTGGGACAGGGGGTACCCTATGGCTACACCTTC CASSVGQGVPYGYTF
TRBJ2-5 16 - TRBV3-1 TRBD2 TGTGCCAGCAGCCAAGAATGGCGGGGGGCCCAAGAGACCCAGTACTTC CASSQEWRGAQETQYF
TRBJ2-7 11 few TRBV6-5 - TGTGCCAGCAGGATCCTCCACGAGCAGTACTTC CASRILHEQYF
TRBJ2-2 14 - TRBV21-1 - TGTGCCAGCAGCAAATGGGGGCGGAGGGGGGAGCTGTTTTTT CASSKWGRRGELFF
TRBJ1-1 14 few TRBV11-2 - TGTGCCAGCAGCTTAGTGGCATTGAGGGCTGAAGCTTTCTTT CASSLVALRAEAFF
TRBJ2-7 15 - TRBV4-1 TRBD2 TGCGCCAGCAGCCAAGTGGCTAGCGGGCCCTACGAGCAGTACTTC CASSQVASGPYEQYF